This record looks at one T cell receptor (beta chain) sequence and its context. The data were taken from a study of blood T cell repertoires in COVID-19. Data came from immunoSEQ multiplex PCR; TCRdb stores just in-frame clones and leaves some out. Altogether almost 500,000 clones are present, approximately 90% being singletons, with the ten largest covering around 8%. V was shortened by 0 bases and J by 2 bases, with 13 bases between the two germline ends. CDR3 length: 16 amino acids. Germline V lookup: CDR1 MGHRA, CDR2 YSYEKL. The sample consisted of PBMCs or T cells enriched from blood (not recorded which). The origin of this receptor is a woman in her sixties who had recovered from COVID-19. The V and J genes are TRBV4-1 and TRBJ1-2; possible D gene TRBD1, 5 bases. The CDR3: CASSQEYAGPNYGYTF. The CDR3 DNA follows: TGCGCCAGCAGCCAAGAGTACGCGGGGCCCAACTATGGCTACACCTTC.